This record covers a single T cell receptor (beta chain). Nominal health characterized the donors when sampled, though unrecorded immune exposures were likely. The CDR3 sequence is 15 residues long. V lost 1 base and J 3 bases, leaving 12 bases between the germline ends. Per the germline V gene, CDR1 is MNHNS and CDR2 is SASEGT. The PCR had 60 Vbeta and 13 Jbeta primers. The data were produced by immunoSEQ multiplex PCR, yet TCRdb's version contains in-frame clones alone and is incomplete. The profile shows under 200,000 clones, over 70% of them singletons. These data are taken from a study of cytomegalovirus exposure and HLA in healthy donors.

The rearrangement links TRBV6-1 to TRBJ1-2; D is ambiguous. Sequencing was performed on PBMCs. The receptor was isolated from a woman aged 45-65 years in good health and CMV-seronegative. CDR3 sequence: CASSEGRGLDYGYTF. The CDR3 coding sequence is TGTGCCAGCAGTGAAGGGCGAGGCCTTGACTATGGCTACACCTTC.